Listed below are T cell receptor beta chains from one sample, sequenced in a study of early T cells in non-severe SARS-CoV-2 infection. TCRdb fed the 5' RACE reads into MiXCR, producing one record per CDR3 protein. Of tens of thousands of distinct CDR3 sequences listed, roughly 13% are singletons. The specimen sequenced was whole blood. Receptors originate from an adult who was a healthcare worker with PCR-confirmed SARS-CoV-2 infection or an uninfected control (not recorded which). Each CDR3 is given with its conserved first and last residue. Each record gives: V gene, CDR3 protein.

TRBV11-2 CASTLGRVEQFF
TRBV10-1 CASSLGQGGSGNTIYF
TRBV7-8 CASSFGLAQYF
TRBV7-9 CASNAGPMNTEAFF
TRBV6-2/TRBV6-3 CASILTGGYEQYF
TRBV20-1 CSPAGPPWDSPLHF
TRBV12-3/TRBV12-4 CASKPRPDGEQFF
TRBV29-1 CSVEGLYSASF
TRBV10-3 CATLGQAGGELFF
TRBV4-3 CASSPEQGGGYTF
TRBV24-1 CATSDTRRGDYNEQFF
TRBV28 CASIGGYEQYF
TRBV18 CASSITGGADEQYF
TRBV21-1 CASSKRGPQF
TRBV28 CASHRDRVINEQFF
TRBV6-5 CASRRTATYEQYF
TRBV5-1 CASSLTASGRPNEQYF
TRBV28 CASSSLGPLAKNIQYF
TRBV10-3 CASISGASTDTQYF
TRBV10-3 CAITLDPDQPQHF
TRBV18 CASSISGNNEQFF
TRBV7-2 CASSLGGSSNEQFF